Sequencing of this TCR beta chain was carried out in a study of CD8 T cells in Susac syndrome (dated by TCRdb to about 2019). Turning to the overall study: The study used repertoire sequencing to test whether antigen drove CD8+ T cell activation and differentiation in Susac syndrome.

Reading the germline V gene gives CDR1 MGHDK and CDR2 SYGVNS. Deletion took 6 bases off V and 5 bases off J, with a span of 16 bases between the germline ends. From cysteine to phenylalanine, the CDR3 is 14 amino acids long. Here the CDR3 DNA is all that survives: 42 bases in frame from base 1. On this clonotype itself: Which antigen it targets is not known. No base qualities exist here, and no much larger clone lies one base off it.

RNA was extracted with the RNeasy kit and roughly 0.45 to 1 ug was reverse transcribed using random hexamers. TCR beta CDR3 regions were amplified with the immunoSEQ multiplex PCR assay covering 54 Vbeta and 13 Jbeta segments. Bias from PCR amplification was corrected by using a synthetic template baseline for primer optimization and for computational correction. The study's own analysis went as follows. Reads were annotated to V, D and J genes according to IMGT and were analyzed with immunoSEQ Analyzer, with only productive sequences retained. Clonality was calculated as one minus the Shannon entropy normalized by log2 of the number of productive unique sequences. For each patient and control, public and private clones were evaluated within the 100 most prevalent clones. Clones were defined as Susac-specific when absent from the healthy and MS cohorts, from approximately 1,100 published viral clones and from other ImmuneACCESS disease sequences. In-frame beta chains were kept once TCRdb had trimmed the public reads at Q25 with fastp and called clones with MiXCR. One record per CDR3 amino acid sequence lists the most common genes and DNA. TCRdb, rather than the study authors, made the V and J calls. Present in this sample are approximately 160,000 distinct CDR3 sequences, around 93% of which were seen just once. The ten largest account for approximately 0.14% of the sample.

Points the paper makes about the study in general: The number of individuals in the TCR sequencing and HLA analysis was acknowledged as relatively small.

Peripheral blood CD8+ and CD4+ T cells from healthy donors, Susac syndrome patients and multiple sclerosis patients were profiled by high-throughput TCR beta sequencing. Healthy donors were included as age- and sex-matched controls. CD8+ TEMRA cells were enriched by FACS, while bulk CD8+ and CD4+ T cells were purified by magnetic negative isolation. Blood was drawn into EDTA tubes, processed within 24 hours, and PBMCs were isolated by density gradient centrifugation. PBMCs intended for TCR sequencing were cryopreserved in liquid nitrogen and were subsequently thawed in a 37 degrees C water bath. The sorted or isolated CD4+, CD8+ and CD8+ TEMRA cells had a purity of 90% or higher.

Specimen: CD4+ T cells from PBMCs. The sequence was obtained from a human donor in good health. The sequence joins TRBV25-1 to TRBJ1-1; a tentative D call is TRBD1 (6 bases match). Read as DNA, the sequence is TGTGCCAGCAGCTTGACAGGACCCGGGACTGAAGCTTTCTTT. It codes for CASSLTGPGTEAFF.